Below are 29 T cell receptor beta chains sequenced from a single sample in a study of T-cell reconstitution after alpha-beta-depleted transplantation in children. TCRbeta library preparation incorporated unique molecular identifiers. TCRdb processed the PCR reads anew with MiXCR; each CDR3 protein has one entry. The sample carries about 870,000 distinct CDR3 sequences, around 15% recorded once. The sample here was PBMCs, mostly from graft donor cells, taken 360 days after TCRalphabeta/CD19-depleted stem cell transplant. Receptors were obtained from a male patient aged 10-17 years who had a stem cell transplant for acute lymphoblastic leukemia, so the T cells may come from the graft donor.

This clonotype was picked up many times. V is TRBV12-3 or TRBV12-4 and J is TRBJ2-2, with D perhaps TRBD1 (5 bases). This CDR3 has 14 residues. Trimming took off 2 bases at V and 4 bases at J, with 8 bases between the two ends. The CDR3 here is CASSLQGSTGELFF. The CDR3 region has the DNA TGTGCCAGCAGTTTACAGGGTTCCACCGGGGAGCTGTTTTTT.

This chain links TRBV6-5 with TRBJ2-1, with 13 bases aligning to TRBD2. The CDR3 contains 15 residues. Germline V lookup: CDR1 MNHEY, CDR2 SVGAGI. V gave up 1 base and J gave up 6 bases; unmatched junction bases: 0. Written as DNA, the CDR3 is TGTGCCAGCAGTTACTGGACTAGCGGGGGCAATGAGCAGTTCTTC. It encodes CASSYWTSGGNEQFF.

This clonotype occurred a few times. This sequence joins TRBV4-1 and TRBJ2-3; tentative D call: TRBD2 (5 bases). Germline V lookup: CDR1 MGHRA, CDR2 YSYEKL. The ends were cut back, 1 base at V and 3 bases at J, with 11 bases in the middle. The CDR3 sequence is 15 residues long. DNA for the CDR3: TGCGCCAGCAGCCAAGTATCTCGGGGAACAGATACGCAGTATTTT. This codes for CASSQVSRGTDTQYF.

The CDR3 is CASSPLSGDSYEQYF. In nucleotides, the CDR3 is TGTGCCAGCAGTCCCCTCTCAGGGGATTCCTACGAGCAGTACTTC. The rearrangement joins TRBV28 to TRBJ2-7; possible D gene TRBD1, 6 bases. CDR1 is MDHEN and CDR2 is SYDVKM in the germline V gene. This CDR3 has 15 residues. The ends were cut back, 5 bases at V and 1 base at J, with 15 bases in the middle.

The V and J genes are TRBV20-1 and TRBJ2-2, with a tentative D call TRBD2 (6 bases). With 1 base removed from V and 1 base from J, the gap between germline ends came to 13 bases. The CDR3 extends over 16 amino acids. Germline V gene data show CDR1 as DFQATT and CDR2 as SNEGSKA (reference sequence). The CDR3 sequence is CSARGWSGLNTGELFF. CDR3 bases: TGCAGTGCTAGAGGATGGAGCGGGCTGAACACCGGGGAGCTGTTTTTT.

The V call is TRBV30, the J call TRBJ2-7; D might be TRBD1 (6 bases). Between the trimmed V and J ends, which lost 5 bases and 3 bases, there was a span of 26 bases. The CDR3 is 17 amino acids. CDR1 and CDR2 (germline): GTSNPN, SVGIG (reference sequence). CDR3 bases: TGTGCCTGGGACGGCGGGCTCAGGGGCGGAAGGGTCTACGAGCAGTACTTC. Translation: CAWDGGLRGGRVYEQYF.

V usage is TRBV20-1 and J usage is TRBJ2-1, with D unresolved. The germline CDR1 and CDR2 sequences are DFQATT and SNEGSKA (reference sequence). V lost 3 bases, J lost 0 bases, and 18 bases lay in between. The CDR3 totals 17 residues. The CDR3 DNA sequence: TGCAGTGCTAGCCCATCCTTGACTCTGAGCTCCTACAATGAGCAGTTCTTC. This codes for CSASPSLTLSSYNEQFF.

This chain joins TRBV27 and TRBJ2-5; no reliable D call. Trimming stripped 4 bases from V and 4 bases from J, with 10 bases between. The CDR3 sequence is 13 residues long. Germline-derived CDR1 and CDR2 are MNHEY and SMNVEV (reference sequence). The CDR3 region is CASSYLGAETQYF. DNA for the CDR3: TGTGCCAGCAGTTACCTCGGCGCAGAGACCCAGTACTTC.

The chain combines TRBV5-1 with TRBJ2-3; TRBD2 might be the D (5 bases). V was trimmed by 0 bases and J by 3 bases, leaving 8 bases between them. This CDR3 has 14 amino acids. Per germline, CDR1 SGHRS and CDR2 YFSETQ. DNA of the CDR3: TGCGCCAGCAGCTTGGGGGTAGCGACAGATACGCAGTATTTT. The encoded protein is CASSLGVATDTQYF.

This clonotype was counted a few times. CDR3 coding DNA: TGTGCCACCAGCAGAATACAGGGGAGCGCCAAAAACATTCAGTACTTC. It yields the protein CATSRIQGSAKNIQYF. The chain carries TRBV15 and TRBJ2-4, with TRBD1 identical over 7 bases. The CDR3 runs to 16 residues. The J segment lost 1 base and the V segment lost 2 bases, leaving 5 bases of the junction unmatched. In germline, CDR1 is LNHNV, CDR2 YYDKDF (reference sequence).

The rearrangement joins TRBV6-1 to TRBJ2-7; TRBD1 matches at 7 bases. Trimming cost V 8 bases and J 5 bases; bases outside gene matches: 18. Germline CDR1 reads MNHNS; CDR2 reads SASEGT. The CDR3 covers 16 residues. CDR3 nucleotide sequence: TGTGCCAGCGTGAGGCAGGGAACAACAGGGGTCGACGAGCAGTACTTC. Protein: CASVRQGTTGVDEQYF.

The chain joins TRBV27 to TRBJ2-5, with D perhaps TRBD2 (6 bases). This CDR3 region has 14 residues. Germline V CDR1 and CDR2: MNHEY, SMNVEV (reference sequence). Trimming pared 1 base from V and 5 bases from J, leaving 11 bases between. CDR3 DNA: TGTGCCAGCAGTTTATGGCGGGGCGGGGAGACCCAGTACTTC. Its protein is CASSLWRGGETQYF.

The sample holds a few counts of this clonotype. The V and J genes are TRBV6-1 and TRBJ2-1; TRBD2 matches at 14 bases. Germline CDR1 is MNHNS and CDR2 is SASEGT. Germline trimming cut 9 bases from V and 8 bases from J; bases unmatched to any gene: 6. This CDR3 region has 14 residues. Here the CDR3 reads CASRTSGRRDEQFF. DNA for the CDR3: TGTGCCAGTCGGACTAGCGGGAGGAGAGATGAGCAGTTCTTC.

The rearrangement joins TRBV7-8 to TRBJ2-7; maybe TRBD1 (5 bases). Germline CDR1 reads SGHVS; CDR2 reads FQNEAQ. The V end lost 3 bases, the J end lost 5 bases, and 14 bases lay between the germline ends. The CDR3 has 14 residues. In DNA, the CDR3 is TGTGCCAGCAGCTTTCGAAGAATAGGGGACGAGCAGTACTTC. This gives the protein CASSFRRIGDEQYF.

This clonotype was detected a few times. The chain has TRBV9 and TRBJ2-7, with 7 bases lining up with TRBD2. This CDR3 spans 15 amino acids. Germline CDR1 SGDLS, CDR2 YYNGEE. After removal of 0 bases from V and 3 bases from J, the junction contained 6 bases not matched to a gene. CDR3 nucleotides: TGTGCCAGCAGCGTAGAAGAGGGAGGGAACTACGAGCAGTACTTC. It encodes CASSVEEGGNYEQYF.

The genes are TRBV18 and TRBJ2-7; D is possibly TRBD2 (5 bases). The germline CDR1 and CDR2 sequences are KGHSH and LQKENI. V lost 6 bases, J lost 4 bases, and 16 bases lay in between. The CDR3 extends over 14 amino acids. The CDR3 coding sequence is TGTGCCAGCTCTCCGGCCGGACGGGATTACGAGCAGTACTTC. This translates into CASSPAGRDYEQYF.

This clonotype was found a few times. J is TRBJ2-1 and V is TRBV18; D unclear. The germline V and J ends were trimmed by 2 bases and 6 bases, with 5 bases remaining between them. CDR1 and CDR2 (germline): KGHSH, LQKENI. The CDR3 consists of 12 residues. The DNA of the CDR3 is TGTGCCAGCTCACCAGCGGTCAATGAGCAGTTCTTC. This encodes CASSPAVNEQFF.

This clonotype was seen at least ten times. This sequence joins TRBV28 and TRBJ2-5; the match to TRBD2 covers 14 bases. The CDR3 extends over 17 amino acids. The junction had 11 bases not matched to a gene; V was cut back by 6 bases and J by 5 bases. Germline CDR1 and CDR2: MDHEN and SYDVKM. CDR3 in amino acids: CASSARLAGGPLETQYF. CDR3 DNA sequence: TGTGCCAGCAGCGCAAGACTAGCGGGAGGGCCGCTGGAGACCCAGTACTTC.

This clonotype showed up just a few times. In nucleotides, the CDR3 is TGCAGTGCTAGAGGTGGAGGGATTTATGGCTACACCTTC. Translating gives CSARGGGIYGYTF. The V and J genes are TRBV20-1 and TRBJ1-2; no firm D call. V was trimmed by 1 base and J by 5 bases, leaving 11 bases between them. The CDR3 consists of 13 residues. Germline V lookup: CDR1 DFQATT, CDR2 SNEGSKA (reference sequence).

This chain connects TRBV5-1 to TRBJ2-7; D remains ambiguous. Looked up from germline, CDR1 is SGHRS and CDR2 is YFSETQ. The CDR3 spans 13 residues. V gave up 2 bases and J gave up 3 bases, with 9 bases separating them. Here the CDR3 reads CASSLRRLYEQYF. CDR3 nucleotide sequence: TGCGCCAGCAGCTTAAGGAGACTCTACGAGCAGTACTTC.

This clonotype was picked up a small number of times. The chain links TRBV3-1 to TRBJ2-3; TRBD2 matches at 14 bases. V trimming: 3 bases; J trimming: 2 bases; junction bases outside the gene matches: 7. The length of the CDR3 is 18 residues. Germline CDR1 is LGHDT and CDR2 is YNNKEL (reference sequence). CDR3 residues: CASSQYGTSGRLTDTQYF. The CDR3 DNA sequence: TGTGCCAGCAGCCAGTACGGGACTAGCGGGAGACTCACAGATACGCAGTATTTT.

The V gene is TRBV20-1, the J gene TRBJ2-4; 11 nucleotides line up with TRBD2. This CDR3 comprises 16 residues. V was clipped by 1 base and J by 8 bases; unmatched bases: 10. Germline CDR1 reads DFQATT; CDR2 reads SNEGSKA (reference sequence). This CDR3 is CSARVGLAEWGDIQYF. The CDR3, as DNA: TGCAGTGCTAGAGTGGGACTAGCGGAGTGGGGGGACATTCAGTACTTC.

This clonotype was detected only a few times. The chain couples TRBV21-1 to TRBJ1-2; the table assigns TRBD1, which was not confirmed against the DNA. TRBV21-1 is designated a pseudogene. This CDR3 spans 17 amino acids. The CDR3 loop reads CASSKALSAGAGYGYTF. The CDR3 bases are TGTGCCAGCAGCAAAGCGCTTTCGGCAGGGGCAGGCTATGGCTACACCTTC.

The rearrangement joins TRBV5-1 to TRBJ2-1, with 10 bases identical to TRBD2. Losses at the gene ends were 4 bases for V and 8 bases for J; bases not matched to a gene: 12. Germline V gives CDR1 SGHRS, CDR2 YFSETQ. CDR3 length: 16 amino acids. For the CDR3, the DNA is TGCGCCAGCAGCGTAGGACCTAGCGGGAGCGTGGATGAGCAGTTCTTC. Its protein is CASSVGPSGSVDEQFF. The whole variable domain, remainder taken from reference TRBV5-1 and TRBJ2-1, is KAGVTQTPRYLIKTRGQQVTLSCSPISGHRSVSWYQQTPGQGLQFLFEYFSETQRNKGNFPGRFSGRQFSNSRSEMNVSTLELGDSALYLCASSVGPSGSVDEQFFGPGTRLTVL.

This clonotype was seen only a few times. The chain is built from TRBV7-7 and TRBJ2-7; D call uncertain. V was shortened by 5 bases and J by 0 bases, with 14 bases between the two germline ends. The CDR3 runs 15 residues. Looked up from germline, CDR1 is SSHAT and CDR2 is FNYEAQ (reference sequence). The CDR3 sequence is CASSPPTNNSYEQYF. CDR3 DNA: TGTGCCAGCAGCCCTCCTACCAACAACTCCTACGAGCAGTACTTC.

V usage is TRBV14 and J usage is TRBJ2-1; the match to TRBD1 covers 9 bases. The germline V gene encodes CDR1 SGHDN and CDR2 FVKESK. With V trimmed by 3 bases and J by 5 bases, 5 bases remained unmatched. The CDR3 loop spans 15 amino acids. The chain's CDR3 is CASSQPGQGNNEQFF. In DNA, the CDR3 is TGTGCCAGCAGCCAGCCGGGACAGGGCAACAATGAGCAGTTCTTC.

There are many counts of this clonotype. J is TRBJ2-7 and V is TRBV27, with TRBD2 matching over 7 bases. Near its end, the DNA agrees better with TRBJ2-3, so the J call may be wrong. The CDR3 covers 12 residues. Germline CDR1 is MNHEY and CDR2 is SMNVEV (reference sequence). The CDR3 is CASSLSGREQYF. The CDR3, as DNA: TGTGCCAGCAGTTTATCAGGGAGGGAGCAGTATTTT.

This clonotype was seen only a few times. The chain recombines TRBV27 with TRBJ2-7; TRBD2 agrees at 9 bases. Germline V lookup: CDR1 MNHEY, CDR2 SMNVEV (reference sequence). The CDR3 length is 18 residues. After removal of 4 bases from V and 3 bases from J, the junction contained 16 bases not matched to a gene. Here the CDR3 reads CASSSYGSGSWRDYEQYF. DNA for the CDR3: TGTGCCAGCAGTTCCTATGGTAGCGGGAGTTGGAGGGACTACGAGCAGTACTTC.

This clonotype was seen many times. V gene TRBV12-3 or TRBV12-4 combines with J gene TRBJ1-1; D not resolved. Between the trimmed V and J ends, which lost 4 bases and 0 bases, there was a span of 12 bases. This CDR3 region has 15 residues. The CDR3 loop is CASSSTWTVNTEAFF. CDR3 in DNA: TGTGCCAGCAGTTCTACTTGGACGGTGAACACTGAAGCTTTCTTT.